These T cell receptor beta chains were read from a single sample in a study of shared clonotypes between healthy human individuals. Repertoires were generated with immunoSEQ multiplex PCR, while TCRdb's copy carries only in-frame clones and drops some. The sample includes about 1 million clones, more than 65% seen only once; the top ten take approximately 1.5%. The sequencing sample was made of memory CD4+ T cells sorted from blood. These receptor sequences come from a man younger than 30 in good health. Both conserved end residues are part of each CDR3. The order of the fields is V gene, D gene, J gene, clone size, CDR3 protein, CDR3 DNA. The D gene is left open where the match is weak. Not all rows give a size; the values are once, few, many and, for expanded clones, a class.

V: TRBV6-5
D: .
J: TRBJ2-2
size: .
CDR3: CASSYDSGTGELFF
DNA: TGTGCCAGCAGTTACGACAGTGGGACCGGGGAGCTGTTTTTT

V: TRBV30
D: .
J: TRBJ2-1
size: .
CDR3: CAWSVRRNEQFF
DNA: TGTGCCTGGAGTGTACGGAGGAATGAGCAGTTCTTC

V: TRBV30
D: .
J: TRBJ1-2
size: .
CDR3: CAWSVPQGNGGYGYTF
DNA: TGTGCCTGGAGTGTACCTCAGGGGAATGGAGGCTATGGCTACACCTTC

V: TRBV2
D: .
J: TRBJ1-5
size: .
CDR3: CASSGVYTNQPQHF
DNA: TGTGCCAGCAGTGGGGTCTATACCAATCAGCCCCAGCATTTT

V: TRBV7-2
D: TRBD2
J: TRBJ2-3
size: .
CDR3: CASSLGTSRTDTQYF
DNA: TGTGCCAGCAGCCTGGGGACTAGCCGAACAGATACGCAGTATTTT

V: TRBV19
D: .
J: TRBJ2-3
size: .
CDR3: CASSMTGDRVTDTQYF
DNA: TGTGCCAGTAGTATGACTGGAGATAGGGTCACAGATACGCAGTATTTT

V: TRBV14
D: TRBD2
J: TRBJ2-7
size: many
CDR3: CASSLAGTREQYF
DNA: TGTGCCAGCAGCCTAGCGGGAACAAGAGAGCAGTACTTC

V: TRBV5-1
D: .
J: TRBJ1-6
size: .
CDR3: CASSLGGINSPLHF
DNA: TGCGCCAGCAGCTTGGGAGGGATTAATTCACCCCTCCACTTT

V: TRBV29-1
D: .
J: TRBJ2-7
size: .
CDR3: CSVVSGNPPYEQYF
DNA: TGCAGCGTTGTTAGTGGGAACCCCCCCTACGAGCAGTACTTC

V: TRBV5-6
D: TRBD1
J: TRBJ1-2
size: .
CDR3: CASSQQGALNYGYTF
DNA: TGTGCCAGCAGCCAACAGGGGGCGCTTAACTATGGCTACACCTTC

V: TRBV7-6
D: TRBD1
J: TRBJ1-1
size: few
CDR3: CASSLGTRGLGEAFF
DNA: TGTGCCAGCAGCTTAGGAACCAGGGGGCTGGGTGAAGCTTTCTTT

V: TRBV10-3
D: TRBD1
J: TRBJ2-2
size: .
CDR3: CAIRLGQAANTGELFF
DNA: TGTGCCATCAGATTGGGACAGGCGGCGAACACCGGGGAGCTGTTTTTT

V: TRBV2
D: TRBD1
J: TRBJ2-7
size: .
CDR3: CASSRGRGQGLKYF
DNA: TGTGCCAGCAGCCGCGGCCGGGGACAGGGGCTCAAGTACTTC

V: TRBV7-2
D: .
J: TRBJ2-3
size: once
CDR3: CASSRGTDTQYF
DNA: TGTGCCAGCAGCCGTGGCACAGATACGCAGTATTTT

V: TRBV5-1
D: .
J: TRBJ2-5
size: .
CDR3: CASAEGPQETQYF
DNA: TGCGCCAGCGCTGAAGGCCCCCAAGAGACCCAGTACTTC

V: TRBV29-1
D: .
J: TRBJ2-5
size: .
CDR3: CSVRQDFQETQYF
DNA: TGCAGCGTCCGACAGGATTTTCAAGAGACCCAGTACTTC

V: TRBV6-5
D: TRBD2
J: TRBJ2-7
size: .
CDR3: CASSQWGGVKEQYF
DNA: TGTGCCAGCAGTCAGTGGGGGGGGGTAAAGGAGCAGTACTTC

V: TRBV29-1
D: TRBD1
J: TRBJ2-5
size: once
CDR3: CSALTGVETQYF
DNA: TGCAGCGCCTTGACAGGGGTAGAGACCCAGTACTTC

V: TRBV18
D: .
J: TRBJ2-2
size: .
CDR3: CASSPSRGAAGELFF
DNA: TGTGCCAGCTCACCGAGTAGGGGGGCCGCCGGGGAGCTGTTTTTT

V: TRBV27
D: .
J: TRBJ1-3
size: .
CDR3: CASIPRGGNTIYF
DNA: TGTGCCAGCATCCCCCGGGGGGGAAACACCATATATTTT

V: TRBV30
D: TRBD1
J: TRBJ1-6
size: .
CDR3: CAWAGQHNSPLHF
DNA: TGTGCCTGGGCGGGACAGCATAATTCACCCCTCCACTTT

V: TRBV7-2
D: .
J: TRBJ2-5
size: .
CDR3: CASSIRLGLGETQYF
DNA: TGTGCCAGCAGCATCAGACTGGGCTTGGGGGAGACCCAGTACTTC

V: TRBV5-6
D: .
J: TRBJ1-3
size: .
CDR3: CASSLRQVSGNTIYF
DNA: TGTGCCAGCAGCTTGCGACAGGTCTCTGGAAACACCATATATTTT

V: TRBV6-1
D: .
J: TRBJ2-1
size: .
CDR3: CASRRGPGEQFF
DNA: TGTGCCAGCAGGAGGGGACCCGGTGAGCAGTTCTTC

V: TRBV7-9
D: TRBD1
J: TRBJ2-1
size: .
CDR3: CASSSGTGLYNEQFF
DNA: TGTGCCAGCAGCTCCGGGACAGGACTCTACAATGAGCAGTTCTTC

V: TRBV5-4
D: TRBD1
J: TRBJ1-6
size: .
CDR3: CASSLSGTGTSPLHF
DNA: TGTGCCAGCAGCTTATCCGGGACAGGGACTTCACCCCTCCACTTT

V: TRBV6-5
D: .
J: TRBJ2-3
size: .
CDR3: CASSPGLVGTQYF
DNA: TGTGCCAGCAGTCCCGGACTCGTAGGTACGCAGTATTTT

V: TRBV7-2
D: TRBD1
J: TRBJ1-2
size: .
CDR3: CASSSYLTGAGNAYGYTF
DNA: TGTGCCAGCAGCTCCTATCTGACAGGGGCTGGTAATGCCTATGGCTACACCTTC

V: TRBV30
D: .
J: TRBJ2-7
size: once
CDR3: CAGRDNSYEQYF
DNA: TGTGCCGGCCGGGACAATTCCTACGAGCAGTACTTC

V: TRBV27
D: .
J: TRBJ1-5
size: .
CDR3: CASSPPGPSNQPQHF
DNA: TGTGCCAGCAGTCCCCCGGGTCCGAGCAATCAGCCCCAGCATTTT

V: TRBV10-3
D: .
J: TRBJ1-4
size: .
CDR3: CAIRSPGRNEKLFF
DNA: TGTGCCATTCGCTCACCGGGACGGAATGAAAAACTGTTTTTT

V: TRBV7-9
D: .
J: TRBJ2-3
size: .
CDR3: CASSLGMGLTETDTQYF
DNA: TGTGCCAGCAGCTTAGGGATGGGACTCACTGAGACAGATACGCAGTATTTT

V: TRBV30
D: .
J: TRBJ1-5
size: .
CDR3: CAYDSYLSNQPQHF
DNA: TGTGCCTATGACTCATACCTTAGCAATCAGCCCCAGCATTTT

V: TRBV5-1
D: TRBD2
J: TRBJ2-7
size: few
CDR3: CASSLGDVGSSGRHEQYF
DNA: TGCGCCAGCAGCTTGGGGGACGTCGGCAGTAGCGGGAGGCACGAGCAGTACTTC

V: TRBV11-2
D: .
J: TRBJ2-1
size: .
CDR3: CASSLDGTGNNEQFF
DNA: TGTGCCAGCAGCTTGGACGGGACTGGTAACAATGAGCAGTTCTTC

V: TRBV18
D: .
J: TRBJ2-7
size: .
CDR3: CASSPTQSYEQYF
DNA: TGTGCCAGCTCCCCCACTCAAAGCTACGAGCAGTACTTC

V: TRBV10-3
D: .
J: TRBJ2-7
size: .
CDR3: CAISESIGAKEQYF
DNA: TGTGCCATCAGTGAGTCGATAGGGGCTAAGGAGCAGTACTTC

V: TRBV6-1
D: .
J: TRBJ2-5
size: .
CDR3: CASRRGSGTQYF
DNA: TGTGCCAGCAGGAGGGGGTCGGGGACCCAGTACTTC

V: TRBV6-1
D: TRBD1
J: TRBJ1-5
size: once
CDR3: CASSDQGGNQPQHF
DNA: TGTGCCAGCAGTGACCAGGGGGGTAATCAGCCCCAGCATTTT

V: TRBV9
D: TRBD2
J: TRBJ2-3
size: .
CDR3: CASSVGLAGASTDTQYF
DNA: TGTGCCAGCAGCGTAGGGCTAGCGGGGGCTAGCACAGATACGCAGTATTTT

V: TRBV9
D: .
J: TRBJ2-5
size: .
CDR3: CASSGTVGETQYF
DNA: TGTGCCAGCTCCGGGACGGTGGGAGAGACCCAGTACTTC

V: TRBV10-2
D: TRBD2
J: TRBJ2-3
size: few
CDR3: CASRTSGGPDTQYF
DNA: TGCGCCAGCAGGACTAGCGGGGGCCCAGATACGCAGTATTTT

V: TRBV13
D: TRBD2
J: TRBJ2-7
size: few
CDR3: CASSPPGGHGRQYF
DNA: TGTGCCAGCAGCCCCCCGGGAGGCCACGGCAGGCAGTACTTC

V: TRBV4-1
D: TRBD1
J: TRBJ2-5
size: .
CDR3: CASSREGDRKAETQYF
DNA: TGCGCCAGCAGCCGAGAAGGGGACAGGAAGGCGGAGACCCAGTACTTC

V: TRBV9
D: .
J: TRBJ2-3
size: many
CDR3: CASSVAFGWMTDTQYF
DNA: TGTGCCAGCAGCGTAGCTTTTGGTTGGATGACAGATACGCAGTATTTT

V: TRBV5-1
D: TRBD1
J: TRBJ1-3
size: .
CDR3: CASSTATGAGNTIYF
DNA: TGCGCCAGCAGCACCGCAACAGGGGCTGGAAACACCATATATTTT

V: TRBV5-1
D: TRBD2
J: TRBJ2-7
size: .
CDR3: CASSLATGTSGGAFALSSYEQYF
DNA: TGCGCCAGCAGCTTGGCCACCGGGACTAGCGGGGGGGCCTTTGCGCTTAGCTCCTACGAGCAGTACTTC

V: TRBV7-3
D: .
J: TRBJ2-1
size: once
CDR3: CASSLALGNYNEQFF
DNA: TGTGCCAGCAGCTTAGCCCTCGGTAATTACAATGAGCAGTTCTTC

V: TRBV6-6
D: .
J: TRBJ1-1
size: .
CDR3: CASSRDSRAAFF
DNA: TGTGCCAGCAGTAGGGACTCCCGCGCAGCTTTCTTT

V: TRBV5-1
D: TRBD1
J: TRBJ2-7
size: few
CDR3: CASRLTTGVVYEQYF
DNA: TGCGCCAGCAGGTTGACGACAGGGGTCGTTTACGAGCAGTACTTC

V: TRBV20-1
D: .
J: TRBJ1-1
size: few
CDR3: CSAPGGSEAFF
DNA: TGCAGTGCCCCTGGGGGGTCTGAAGCTTTCTTT

V: TRBV19
D: .
J: TRBJ2-3
size: .
CDR3: CASQFRGTDTQYF
DNA: TGTGCCAGCCAATTCCGGGGCACAGATACGCAGTATTTT

V: TRBV5-1
D: TRBD2
J: TRBJ2-4
size: .
CDR3: CASSPLAGEDIQYF
DNA: TGCGCCAGCAGCCCACTAGCGGGTGAGGACATTCAGTACTTC

V: TRBV7-2
D: .
J: TRBJ2-4
size: .
CDR3: CASSVLNNIQYF
DNA: TGTGCCAGCAGCGTACTAAACAACATTCAGTACTTC